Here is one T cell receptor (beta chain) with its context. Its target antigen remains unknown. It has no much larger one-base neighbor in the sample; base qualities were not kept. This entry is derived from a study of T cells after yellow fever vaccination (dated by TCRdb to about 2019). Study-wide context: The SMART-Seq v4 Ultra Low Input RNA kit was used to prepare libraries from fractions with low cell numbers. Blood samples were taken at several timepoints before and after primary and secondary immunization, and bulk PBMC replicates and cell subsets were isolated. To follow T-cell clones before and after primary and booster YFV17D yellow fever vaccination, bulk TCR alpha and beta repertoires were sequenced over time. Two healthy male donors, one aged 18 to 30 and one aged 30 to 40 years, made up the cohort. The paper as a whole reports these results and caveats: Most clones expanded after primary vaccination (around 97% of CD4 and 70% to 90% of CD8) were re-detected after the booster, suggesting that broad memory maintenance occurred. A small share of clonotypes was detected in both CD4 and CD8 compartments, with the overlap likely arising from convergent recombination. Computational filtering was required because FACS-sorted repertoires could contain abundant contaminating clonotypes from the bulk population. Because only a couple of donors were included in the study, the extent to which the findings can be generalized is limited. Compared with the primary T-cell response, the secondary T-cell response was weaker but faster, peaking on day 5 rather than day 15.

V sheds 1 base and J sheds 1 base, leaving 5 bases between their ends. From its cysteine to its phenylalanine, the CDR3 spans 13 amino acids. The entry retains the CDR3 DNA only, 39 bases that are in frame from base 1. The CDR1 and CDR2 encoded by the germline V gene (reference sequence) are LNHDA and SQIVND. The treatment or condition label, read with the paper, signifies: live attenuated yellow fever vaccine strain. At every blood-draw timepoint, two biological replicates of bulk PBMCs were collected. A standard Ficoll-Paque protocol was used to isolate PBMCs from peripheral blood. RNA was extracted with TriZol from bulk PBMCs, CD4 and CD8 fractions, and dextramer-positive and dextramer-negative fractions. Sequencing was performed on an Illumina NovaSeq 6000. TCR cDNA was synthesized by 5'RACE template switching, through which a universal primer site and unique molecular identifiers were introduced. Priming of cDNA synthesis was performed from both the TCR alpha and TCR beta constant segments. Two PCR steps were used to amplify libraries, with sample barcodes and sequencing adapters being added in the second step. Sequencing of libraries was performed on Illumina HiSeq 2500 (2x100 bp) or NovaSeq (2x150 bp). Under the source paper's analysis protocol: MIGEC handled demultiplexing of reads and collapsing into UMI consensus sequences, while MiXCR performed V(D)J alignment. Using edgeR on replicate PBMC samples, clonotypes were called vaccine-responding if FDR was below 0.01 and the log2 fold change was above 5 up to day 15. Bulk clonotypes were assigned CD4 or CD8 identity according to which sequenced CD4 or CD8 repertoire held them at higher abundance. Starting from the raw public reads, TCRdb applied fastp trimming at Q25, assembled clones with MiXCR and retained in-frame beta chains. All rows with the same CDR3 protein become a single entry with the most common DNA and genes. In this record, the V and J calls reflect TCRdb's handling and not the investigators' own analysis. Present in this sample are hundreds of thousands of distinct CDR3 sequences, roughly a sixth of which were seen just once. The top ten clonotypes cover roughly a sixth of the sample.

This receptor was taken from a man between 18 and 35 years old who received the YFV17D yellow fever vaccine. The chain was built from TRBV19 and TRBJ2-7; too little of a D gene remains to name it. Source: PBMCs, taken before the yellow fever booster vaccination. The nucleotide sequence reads TGTGCCAGTAGTATAGCCCCATCCTACGAGCAGTACTTC. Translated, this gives CASSIAPSYEQYF.